The rows below give T cell receptor beta chains drawn from one sample of a study of blood T cells in healthy people across ages. TCRdb fed the 5' RACE reads into MiXCR, producing one record per CDR3 protein. Among approximately 880,000 distinct CDR3 sequences listed, about 48% were seen once. Input material: blood. The receptors were gathered from a man aged 25 to 40 in good health. Both conserved end residues are part of each CDR3. The D gene is left open where the match is weak. The size entry is marked missing in some rows and otherwise reads once, few, many or a size class.

TRBV2	TRBJ2-3	.	.	TGTGCCAGCAGTGCTTTCATTTCCCCAGTAAGGGGCACAGATACGCAGTATTTT	CASSAFISPVRGTDTQYF
TRBV9	TRBJ2-3	.	.	TGTGCCAGCAGCGCCAGCCAAATTAGCACAGATACGCAGTATTTT	CASSASQISTDTQYF
TRBV27	TRBJ1-6	.	many	TGTGCCAGCGGAGTGGGGAATTCACCCCTCCACTTT	CASGVGNSPLHF
TRBV7-2	TRBJ2-1	.	few	TGTGCCAGCACCCCGGGGACGTTCCGAGATGAGCAGTTCTTC	CASTPGTFRDEQFF
TRBV20-1	TRBJ2-3	.	.	TGCAGTGCTAGAAACCGGGACGGATACACAGATACGCAGTATTTT	CSARNRDGYTDTQYF
TRBV20-1	TRBJ2-4	TRBD2	.	TGCAGTGCTAGAGTGAGGGCGGGACTAGCGGGTTTCCTAGCCAAAAACATTCAGTACTTC	CSARVRAGLAGFLAKNIQYF
TRBV29-1	TRBJ2-3	.	.	TGCAGCGTTGAAGCGGTGGGGGGAACTCTAGATATGCAGTATTTT	CSVEAVGGTLDMQYF
TRBV3-1	TRBJ1-5	.	.	TGTGCCAGCAGCCAGATGAGCAATCAGCCCCAGCATTTT	CASSQMSNQPQHF
TRBV9	TRBJ2-3	TRBD2	few	TGTGCCAGCAGCGTCCCTAGCGGGGTCAGCACAGATACGCAGTATTTT	CASSVPSGVSTDTQYF
TRBV24-1	TRBJ2-3	.	.	TGTGCCACCAGTGAGTCATACGCTAGGGGCACAGATACGCAGTATTTT	CATSESYARGTDTQYF
TRBV6-5	TRBJ2-7	.	.	TGTGCCAGCAGCGTCGGCAGATTTACCTACGAGCAGTACTTC	CASSVGRFTYEQYF
TRBV4-2	TRBJ1-1	.	.	TGTGCCAGCAGCCAGCAGCTAGAGGATGAAGCTTTCTTT	CASSQQLEDEAFF
TRBV7-2	TRBJ2-4	.	.	TGTGCCAGCAGCCTCAGCGTGTCCATTCAGTACTTC	CASSLSVSIQYF
TRBV6-5	TRBJ1-6	.	.	TGTGCCAGCAGTTTGGGACCGAATAATTCACCCCTCCACTTT	CASSLGPNNSPLHF
TRBV7-2	TRBJ1-5	.	.	TGTGCCAACAGTTCCAACCATAATCAGCCCCAGCATTTT	CANSSNHNQPQHF
TRBV3-1	TRBJ2-7	.	.	TGTGCCAGCAGCCAAAGACCCCGCTACGAGCAGTACTTC	CASSQRPRYEQYF
TRBV7-9	TRBJ1-5	.	.	TGTGCCAGCAGCTCAGAGGGGTATAGCAATCAGCCCCAGCATTTT	CASSSEGYSNQPQHF
TRBV29-1	TRBJ1-2	TRBD1	few	TGCAGCGCTGAGGACAGGGGAGGCTATGGCTACACCTTC	CSAEDRGGYGYTF
TRBV11-2	TRBJ2-4	.	.	TGTGCCAGCAGCTCCGCTCGATATGGGAACCTAGCCAAAAACATTCAGTACTTC	CASSSARYGNLAKNIQYF
TRBV3-1	TRBJ2-5	.	.	TGTGCCAGCAGCCAAGATCAAAAGACCCAGTACTTC	CASSQDQKTQYF
TRBV5-8	TRBJ2-5	.	.	TGTGCCAGCAGCACCGACCTGGAGACCCAGTACTTC	CASSTDLETQYF
TRBV5-1	TRBJ1-2	.	few	TGCGCCAGCAGCCCGGCGGGGGTCAATGGCTACACCTTC	CASSPAGVNGYTF
TRBV10-3	TRBJ1-2	.	.	TGTGCCATCAGTGAGGGGGGACTAAACTATGGCTACACCTTC	CAISEGGLNYGYTF
TRBV4-3	TRBJ2-5	.	few	TGCGCCAGCAGCCAAGATTATCAGGACCAAGAGACCCAGTACTTC	CASSQDYQDQETQYF
TRBV2	TRBJ2-3	.	.	TGTGCCAGCAAGATAAGGACCCGGGGATCGGATACGCAGTATTTT	CASKIRTRGSDTQYF
TRBV5-1	TRBJ2-1	.	.	TGCGCCAGCACCTTGGGGGGAAACAATGAGCAGTTCTTC	CASTLGGNNEQFF
TRBV7-9	TRBJ1-6	.	few	TGTGCCAGCAGCTCAACTATCAGGGATTCACCCCCCCACTTT	CASSSTIRDSPPHF